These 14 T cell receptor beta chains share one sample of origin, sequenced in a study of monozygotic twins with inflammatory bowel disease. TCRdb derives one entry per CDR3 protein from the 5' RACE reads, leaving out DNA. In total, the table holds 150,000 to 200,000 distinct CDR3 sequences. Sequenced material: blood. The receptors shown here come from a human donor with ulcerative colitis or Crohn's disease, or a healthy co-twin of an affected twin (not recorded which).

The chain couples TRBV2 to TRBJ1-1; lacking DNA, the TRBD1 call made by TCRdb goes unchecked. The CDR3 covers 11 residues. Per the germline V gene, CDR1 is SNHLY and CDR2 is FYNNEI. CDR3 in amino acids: CASTPVIEAFF.

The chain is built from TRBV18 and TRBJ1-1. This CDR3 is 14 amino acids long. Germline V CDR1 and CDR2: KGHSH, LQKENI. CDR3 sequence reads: CASSPSDRNTEAFF.

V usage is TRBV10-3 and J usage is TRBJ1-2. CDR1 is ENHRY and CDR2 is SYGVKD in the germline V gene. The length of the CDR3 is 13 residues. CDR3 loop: CAISESLVYGYTF.

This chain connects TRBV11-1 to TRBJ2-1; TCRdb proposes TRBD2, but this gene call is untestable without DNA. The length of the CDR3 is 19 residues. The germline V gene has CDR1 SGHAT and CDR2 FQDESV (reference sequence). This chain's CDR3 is CASRASGTSGAGPYNEQFF.

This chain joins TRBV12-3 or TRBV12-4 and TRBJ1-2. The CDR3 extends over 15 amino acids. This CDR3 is CASSSTGRSNYGYTF.

CDR3 amino acids: CASSSGLAGKYNEQFF. The chain couples TRBV12-3 or TRBV12-4 to TRBJ2-1; TCRdb calls TRBD2, which cannot be checked without DNA. This CDR3 has 16 amino acids.

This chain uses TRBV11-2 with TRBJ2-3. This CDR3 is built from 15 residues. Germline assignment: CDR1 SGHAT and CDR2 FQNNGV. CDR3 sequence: CASSQRRGVTDTQYF.

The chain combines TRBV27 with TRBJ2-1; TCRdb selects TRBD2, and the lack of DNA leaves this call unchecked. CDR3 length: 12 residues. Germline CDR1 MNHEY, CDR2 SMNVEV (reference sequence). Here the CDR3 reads CASSFAGDEQFF.

CDR3 protein: CASSTGHEQYF. The genes are TRBV6-5 and TRBJ2-7; TCRdb's assignment of TRBD1 cannot be checked, as there is no DNA. CDR3 size: 11 residues. Germline lookup yields CDR1 MNHEY and CDR2 SVGAGI.

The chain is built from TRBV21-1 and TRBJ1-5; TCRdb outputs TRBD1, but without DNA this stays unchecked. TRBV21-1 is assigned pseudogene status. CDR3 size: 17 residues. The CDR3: CASSKLTGKGIWQPQHF.

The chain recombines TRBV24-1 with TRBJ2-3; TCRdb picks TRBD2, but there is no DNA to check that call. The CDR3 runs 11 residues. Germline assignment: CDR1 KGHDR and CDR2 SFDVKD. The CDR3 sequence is CATGRTDTQYF.

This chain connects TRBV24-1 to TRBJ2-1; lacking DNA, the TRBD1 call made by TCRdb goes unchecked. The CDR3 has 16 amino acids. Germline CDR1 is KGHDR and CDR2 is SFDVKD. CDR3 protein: CATSDFGTHEFNEQFF.

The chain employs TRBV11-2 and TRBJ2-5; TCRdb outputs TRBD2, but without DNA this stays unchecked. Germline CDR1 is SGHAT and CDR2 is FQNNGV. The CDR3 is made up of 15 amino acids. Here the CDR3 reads CASRPAGVRGETQYF.

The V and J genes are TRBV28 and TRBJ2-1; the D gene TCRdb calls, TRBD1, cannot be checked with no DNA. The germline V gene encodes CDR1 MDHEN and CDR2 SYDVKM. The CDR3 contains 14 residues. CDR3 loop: CASNPDQNINEQFF.